A selection of T cell receptor beta chains follows, all from one sample in a study of T cells expressing NK-cell markers. TCRdb processed the 5' RACE reads again and assigns one entry to each CDR3 protein, with no DNA. The sample shows about 380,000 distinct CDR3 sequences, and 5.2% sits with its ten largest clones. The sequenced sample consisted of blood T cells: a sorted CD56 or NKG2C T cell subset, CD4+ or CD8+ T cells, or bulk PBMC T cells (not recorded which). Source of these receptors: a man aged 18-70 years in good health. Both conserved end residues are part of each CDR3. The order of the fields is J gene, V gene, CDR3 protein.

>TRBJ1-1|TRBV20-1
CSARSGQGAGYTEAFF
>TRBJ1-6|TRBV5-4
CASSRGGISSYNSPLHF
>TRBJ1-6|TRBV2
CASKNGGAGSPLHF
>TRBJ1-5|TRBV12-3/TRBV12-4
CASNQPRAHRGLNQPQHF
>TRBJ2-1|TRBV24-1
CATSGGGEQFF
>TRBJ2-5|TRBV7-2
CASSSNGLAETQYF
>TRBJ2-1|TRBV19
CASSPQDRVDNEQFF
>TRBJ1-6|TRBV5-5
CASSQGEVDSPLHF
>TRBJ2-4|TRBV7-2
CASRRESGSNIQYF
>TRBJ1-1|TRBV28
CASSTPGQGKTEAFF
>TRBJ2-7|TRBV2
CASSEPEVYEQYF
>TRBJ2-3|TRBV12-3/TRBV12-4
CASSPALGLAGPTSTDTQYF
>TRBJ2-3|TRBV6-6
CASSYTRADTQYF
>TRBJ1-6|TRBV28
CASRPTGLSPLHF
>TRBJ1-2|TRBV7-9
CASSSTGTGYYGYTF
>TRBJ2-5|TRBV6-1
CASSRPGTGFSGTQYF
>TRBJ2-1|TRBV29-1
CSVVVGAGNEQFF
>TRBJ1-2|TRBV7-9
CASSLPIQGNYGYTF
>TRBJ2-5|TRBV5-1
CASSDGTLQETQYF
>TRBJ1-2|TRBV29-1
CSVLVLRQGPYGYTF
>TRBJ2-3|TRBV5-1
CASSLSGPFTDTQYF
>TRBJ1-5|TRBV5-6
CASSSTGGKGNQPQHF
>TRBJ2-6|TRBV7-9
CASRGGSGANVLTF
>TRBJ2-7|TRBV20-1
CSAPRQGASSEQYF
>TRBJ1-1|TRBV5-1
CASSPPGQENTEAFF
>TRBJ1-3|TRBV29-1
CSVPVGNTIYF
>TRBJ2-7|TRBV5-1
CASRSTGGEQYF
>TRBJ1-2|TRBV6-5
CASSYSAASQSRNYGYTF